Here is one TCR beta chain with its context. This clonotype has more than one count but fewer than ten. Its binding antigen is unknown. No base-level quality is on record; no much larger clone is a single base apart. The V and J ends are trimmed by 5 bases and 6 bases, leaving 10 bases between them. CDR1 and CDR2 are read off the germline V gene (reference sequence) as GTSNPN and SVGIG. The CDR3 runs 11 amino acids, cysteine and phenylalanine included. The sequence is cut down to CDR3 DNA, 33 bases in frame from base 1. The sample comes from a study of spatial heterogeneity in lung cancer (dated by TCRdb to about 2019). The study in broad terms: More beta-chain than alpha-chain transcripts were consistently detected, likely reflecting higher beta-chain transcript abundance. Both alpha and beta chains were TCR-sequenced in 200 or so tumor regions, around 64 matched nontumor lung samples and over 55 PBMC samples obtained at surgery. In the raw uncorrected reads, each unique combination of TCR and UMI appeared on average more than ten times. TCR alpha and beta repertoires were quantitatively compared across multiple tumor regions, matched nontumor lung and blood in non-small cell lung cancer. TCR repertoire features were related to nonsynonymous mutation counts determined by whole-exome sequencing of tumor tissue. Paper-wide results and their limitations: Additional single-cell paired TCR alpha and beta sequencing was considered necessary to confirm, at a functional level, the hypothesis that regional TCRs recognize regional mutations.

The sample's time point label, decoded: sample taken at primary tumor resection. Samples were obtained from approximately 70 patients with early-stage, untreated non-small cell lung cancer from the lung TRACERx cohort. Whole RNA extracted from tumor and nontumor lung tissue, or from cryopreserved PBMC samples, was used for TCR sequencing without cell sorting. Patients were selected for TCR sequencing only if sufficient RNA was available from at least two tumor regions. Before selection, tumor and adjacent nontumor lung specimens were reviewed by a lung pathologist. Library construction relied on 5' RACE. Sequencing relied on a NextSeq 500. To allow correction of PCR and sequencing errors, the TCR library protocol tagged every TCR cDNA molecule with a unique molecular identifier. Concerning the study's data processing: TCR identification, UMI-based error correction and CDR3 extraction were all carried out with Decombinator tools. TCRs above a frequency of 2 per 1,000, corresponding to the top 1% of the tumor frequency distribution, were defined as expanded. Renyi diversity was calculated using the R vegan package after each repertoire was subsampled 100 times to 5,000 TCRs. CDR3 similarity networks were built from amino acid triplet string-kernel similarity, with CDR3s being connected when pairwise similarity was above 0.82. Clones were called with MiXCR by TCRdb after fastp trimmed the public reads at Q25, and only in-frame beta chains were retained. Entries that share a CDR3 protein sequence are merged under the most common genes and DNA. TCRdb's processing, not the authors' own work, is the source of the V and J calls. In this sample the table shows 35,000 to 50,000 distinct CDR3 sequences, just over 3% of which occur a single time. Around 36% of the sample rests with the top ten.

Here the sequenced sample was normal lung tissue next to the tumor, taken at surgery. The rearrangement joined TRBV30 to TRBJ1-2; TRBD1 is possibly the D segment (5 matching bases). The source of this sequence is a male donor with early-stage non-small cell lung cancer. The CDR3 reads CAWERGNGYTF. The DNA reads TGTGCCTGGGAAAGGGGCAATGGCTACACCTTC.